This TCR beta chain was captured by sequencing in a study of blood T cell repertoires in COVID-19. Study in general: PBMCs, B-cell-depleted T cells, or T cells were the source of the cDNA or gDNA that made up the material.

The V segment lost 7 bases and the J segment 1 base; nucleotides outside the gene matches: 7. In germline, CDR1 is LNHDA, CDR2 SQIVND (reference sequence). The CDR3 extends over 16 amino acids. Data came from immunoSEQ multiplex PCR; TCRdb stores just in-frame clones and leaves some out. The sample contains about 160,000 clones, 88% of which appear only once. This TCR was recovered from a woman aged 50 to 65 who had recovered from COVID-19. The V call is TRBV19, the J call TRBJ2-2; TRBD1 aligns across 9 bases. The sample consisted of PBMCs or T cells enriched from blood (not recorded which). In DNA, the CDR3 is TGTGCCAGTATTCAACAGGGGGCTAGGAACACCGGGGAGCTGTTTTTT. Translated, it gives CASIQQGARNTGELFF. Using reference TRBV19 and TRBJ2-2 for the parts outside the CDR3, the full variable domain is DGGITQSPKYLFRKEGQNVTLSCEQNLNHDAMYWYRQDPGQGLRLIYYSQIVNDFQKGDIAEGYSVSREKKESFPLTVTSAQKNPTAFYLCASIQQGARNTGELFFGEGSRLTVL.